Below are 18 T cell receptor beta chains sequenced from a single sample in a study of response to subunit inactivated influenza vaccine. TCRdb re-called the RT-PCR reads with MiXCR, one entry per CDR3 protein. The table lists some 520,000 distinct CDR3 sequences, 16% of them singletons. The sample consisted of CD4+ T cells sorted from PBMCs, taken less than 30 months after vaccination. Source of these receptors: a man aged 50-75 years who received an inactivated influenza vaccine.

The chain employs TRBV7-2 and TRBJ1-1, with D perhaps TRBD1 (6 bases). CDR3 length: 15 amino acids. The germline V gene has CDR1 SGHTA and CDR2 FQGNSA. As DNA, the CDR3 is TGTGCTACCGAGCTGGGACTAGGGGGGAACACTGAAGCTTTCTTT. It is translated as CATELGLGGNTEAFF.

The rearrangement links TRBV11-3 to TRBJ2-3, with 14 nucleotides matching TRBD2. CDR3 length: 16 amino acids. The V gene end was trimmed by 5 bases and the J gene end by 4 bases; junction bases not matched to a gene: 5. CDR1 is SGHNT, CDR2 YENEEA, per germline. CDR3 amino acids: CASSIGTSGGPDTQYF. The CDR3 bases are TGTGCCAGCAGCATCGGGACTAGCGGGGGCCCAGATACGCAGTATTTT.

This clonotype was observed a few times. The chain uses TRBV3-1 and TRBJ2-1; TRBD2 aligns across 8 bases. This CDR3 region has 15 residues. CDR1 LGHDT and CDR2 YNNKEL come from the germline V gene (reference sequence). V was pared by 2 bases and J by 8 bases, with 8 bases of the junction left unmatched. CDR3: CASSQPGLGAHEQFF. The DNA of the CDR3 is TGTGCCAGCAGCCAACCGGGACTAGGAGCGCATGAGCAGTTCTTC.

This clonotype was counted between two and nine times. The V and J genes are TRBV7-2 and TRBJ2-5; D is perhaps TRBD2 (5 bases). The V gene's germline CDR1 is SGHTA and CDR2 FQGNSA. The CDR3 spans 16 residues. The V gene lost 3 bases and the J gene lost 0 bases, with 14 bases spanning the gap. CDR3 amino acids: CASSLRTGGYQETQYF. The CDR3 region has the DNA TGTGCCAGCAGCTTGAGGACGGGCGGGTACCAAGAGACCCAGTACTTC.

This clonotype was picked up a small number of times. The chain uses TRBV6-2 or TRBV6-3 and TRBJ2-4; TRBD2 might be the D (5 bases). The CDR3 loop spans 14 amino acids. Germline V gene sequence: CDR1 MNHEY, CDR2 SVGEGT. V was trimmed by 8 bases and J by 0 bases, leaving 11 bases between them. CDR3 amino acids: CASRRAQAKNIQYF. CDR3 bases: TGTGCCAGCCGGCGGGCCCAAGCCAAAAACATTCAGTACTTC.

This clonotype turned up a few times. One junction end does not reproduce the germline sequence, and a read error may be involved. The gene calls are TRBV3-1 and TRBJ2-5, with D unresolved. This CDR3 region has 13 residues. Germline V gene sequence: CDR1 LGHDT, CDR2 YNNKEL (reference sequence). DNA for the CDR3: TGTGCCAGCAGCGGACGACGGCAAGGGACCCAGTACTTC. This translates into CASSGRRQGTQYF.

This CDR3 is CSARSRDYYNEQFF. The CDR3 region has the DNA TGCAGTGCTAGGTCCAGGGACTACTACAATGAGCAGTTCTTC. The chain couples TRBV20-1 to TRBJ2-1; 7 positions match TRBD2. The germline V gene has CDR1 DFQATT and CDR2 SNEGSKA (reference sequence). Germline trimming cut 3 bases from V and 3 bases from J; bases unmatched to any gene: 5. CDR3 size: 14 residues.

This clonotype appeared many times. This chain links TRBV9 with TRBJ2-6, with TRBD1 matching 8 bases. V dropped 1 base and J dropped 4; count of bases not matched to a gene: 7. Per the germline V gene, CDR1 is SGDLS and CDR2 is YYNGEE. The CDR3 consists of 17 residues. As DNA, the CDR3 is TGTGCCAGCAGCGTATCGACAGGGGCTTCAGGGGCCAACGTCCTGACTTTC. As protein: CASSVSTGASGANVLTF.

In this sample, this clonotype turned up a few times. The V and J genes are TRBV4-2 and TRBJ2-7; 8 bases match TRBD1. Trimming removed 5 bases from V and 2 bases from J; junction bases left unmatched: 5. CDR1 LGHNA and CDR2 YNFKEQ come from the germline V gene. The CDR3 consists of 14 residues. CDR3 coding DNA: TGTGCCAGCAGCGCAGGGGACAGGCCCTACGAGCAGTACTTC. This encodes CASSAGDRPYEQYF.

This clonotype was counted a few times. The chain joins TRBV4-2 to TRBJ2-3; a weak D match, TRBD2 (5 bases). Germline-derived CDR1 and CDR2 are LGHNA and YNFKEQ. V lost 1 base and J lost 4, with 12 bases in between. The CDR3 spans 15 residues. CDR3 coding DNA: TGTGCCAGCAGCCAAGGTCCGGCGGGCGCAGATACGCAGTATTTT. Its translation is CASSQGPAGADTQYF.

This chain joins TRBV6-5 and TRBJ2-3; the match to TRBD1 covers 10 bases. Germline V gene data show CDR1 as MNHEY and CDR2 as SVGAGI. The length of the CDR3 is 15 residues. Germline trimming cut 4 bases from V and 5 bases from J; bases unmatched to any gene: 6. CDR3 bases: TGTGCCAGCAGTTTCGGACAGGGGGTGATAGATACGCAGTATTTT. This sequence encodes CASSFGQGVIDTQYF.

The chain uses TRBV27 and TRBJ2-1, with TRBD2 matching over 8 bases. Germline V gene lookup returns CDR1 MNHEY and CDR2 SMNVEV (reference sequence). The J segment lost 6 bases and the V segment lost 6 bases, leaving 13 bases of the junction unmatched. The length of the CDR3 is 16 residues. As DNA, the CDR3 is TGTGCCAGCAGCCGCGACTCGAGGACTAGCTCCAATGAGCAGTTCTTC. Translated, it gives CASSRDSRTSSNEQFF.

This sequence joins TRBV29-1 and TRBJ2-1; no reliable D call. Between the trimmed V and J ends, which lost 7 bases and 4 bases, there was a span of 8 bases. CDR1 and CDR2 (germline): SQVTM, ANQGSEA. This CDR3 has 11 residues. For the CDR3, the DNA is TGCAGCGCCGCGCTATACAATGAGCAGTTCTTC. Translated: CSAALYNEQFF.

This clonotype showed up many times. This chain uses TRBV10-1 with TRBJ2-7; D perhaps matches TRBD1 (6 bases). Between the trimmed V and J ends, which lost 5 bases and 7 bases, there was a span of 18 bases. The CDR3 is 14 amino acids. Germline loops: CDR1 WNHNN, CDR2 SYGVQD (reference sequence). CDR3: CASSLDTVRGEQYF. The DNA for the CDR3 is TGCGCCAGCAGTCTCGACACCGTGAGGGGGGAGCAGTACTTC.

This clonotype was seen a single time. The chain couples TRBV4-2 to TRBJ2-4, with D tentatively TRBD2 (6 bases). CDR3 size: 18 residues. Looked up from germline, CDR1 is LGHNA and CDR2 is YNFKEQ. Trimming stripped 1 base from V and 0 bases from J, with 16 bases between. The CDR3 DNA sequence: TGTGCCAGCAGCCAAGTCCCCGCGGGACCCTTAGCCAAAAACATTCAGTACTTC. Its translation is CASSQVPAGPLAKNIQYF.

This clonotype came up a few times. The chain carries TRBV7-2 and TRBJ1-6; 9 nucleotides align to TRBD1. The CDR3 has 15 residues. Looked up from germline, CDR1 is SGHTA and CDR2 is FQGNSA. The V gene end was trimmed by 3 bases and the J gene end by 9 bases; junction bases not matched to a gene: 6. CDR3 amino acids: CASSFNRGRLSPLHF. CDR3 bases: TGTGCCAGCAGCTTCAACAGGGGGCGTCTTTCACCCCTCCACTTT. Complete variable domain (other parts from reference TRBV7-2 and TRBJ1-6): GAGVSQSPSNKVTEKGKDVELRCDPISGHTALYWYRQSLGQGLEFLIYFQGNSAPDKSGLPSDRFSAERTGGSVSTLTIQRTQQEDSAVYLCASSFNRGRLSPLHFGNGTRLTVT.

The J gene is TRBJ2-7, the V gene TRBV4-2; no clear D gene. Germline CDR1 is LGHNA and CDR2 is YNFKEQ. This CDR3 region has 15 residues. The V gene lost 5 bases and the J gene lost 1 base, with 15 bases spanning the gap. Here the CDR3 reads CASSTGSGQSYEQYF. DNA of the CDR3: TGTGCCAGCAGCACTGGCTCCGGGCAGTCCTACGAGCAGTACTTC.

This clonotype was seen ten or more times. V usage is TRBV4-3 and J usage is TRBJ2-3; D is unresolved. This CDR3 is 14 amino acids long. Germline V gene lookup returns CDR1 LGHNA and CDR2 YSLEER. Trimming left V 0 bases short and J 1 base short, with 5 bases between. The CDR3 loop reads CASSQDPGTDTQYF. CDR3 nucleotide sequence: TGCGCCAGCAGCCAAGATCCGGGCACAGATACGCAGTATTTT.